The 21 T cell receptor beta chains given below trace back to one sample, sequenced in a study of T cells in women clearing cervical HPV infection. Measured with immunoSEQ multiplex PCR; TCRdb has only the in-frame clones, and not every one. This table holds about 39,000 clones. Sequences were obtained from blood buffy coat. The receptors originated from a woman between 18 and 69 years old with a cervical HPV16 infection that either progressed to CIN3+ or cleared (not recorded which).

As for this clone: The sequence runs out 3 residues before the end of the CDR3; the remainder is reconstructed from the germline J gene. The chain recombines TRBV5-8 with TRBJ2-2, with D possibly being TRBD1 (5 bases). V gave up 4 bases and J gave up 4 bases, with 11 bases separating them. The CDR3 consists of 14 residues. The V gene's germline CDR1 is SGHTS and CDR2 YDEGEE. The part of the CDR3 DNA that was read is TGTGCCAGCAGCCCTCGAAGGGGCACCGGGGAG. Its protein is CASSPRRGTGE. The CDR3 as a whole reads CASSPRRGTGELFF.

CDR3 sequence reads: CASSYIRGTEAFF. The CDR3 bases that were read are TGTGCCAGCAGCTATATAAGGGGCACTGAA. The rearrangement links TRBV7-8 to TRBJ1-1; TRBD1 might be the D (5 bases). The CDR3 end is not reached by the read, which stops 3 residues before it; the germline J gene fills it in. Germline values: CDR1 SGHVS, CDR2 FQNEAQ. V lost 4 bases, J lost 4 bases, and 10 bases lay in between. The CDR3 runs to 13 residues.

To note about this clone: With the read ending 3 residues before the CDR3 end, the germline J gene is used to fill in that end. The rearrangement links TRBV4-1 to TRBJ2-1, with D unclear. V was clipped by 1 base and J by 3 bases, with 13 bases between them. Germline CDR1 and CDR2: MGHRA and YSYEKL. CDR3 size: 16 residues. Incomplete CDR3 DNA: TGCGCCAGCAGCCAAGCTGAGAACTTGTACTACAATGAG. Protein product: CASSQAENLYYNE. The full CDR3 reads CASSQAENLYYNEQFF.

A note on this clone: Read sequence stops 3 residues before the CDR3 end, and the germline J gene provides the missing end. The chain has TRBV30 and TRBJ2-7, with no clear D. This CDR3 has 13 residues. CDR1 is GTSNPN and CDR2 is SVGIG in the germline V gene (reference sequence). V was shortened by 0 bases and J by 4 bases, with 10 bases between the two germline ends. Partial CDR3 DNA: TGTGCCTGGAGTGTAGGCGGTTTTTACGAG. Translation: CAWSVGGFYE. The CDR3, in full, reads CAWSVGGFYEQYF.

Remarks on this clone: The missing CDR3 end, 3 residues past where the read stops, is filled in from the germline J gene. The genes are TRBV6-1 and TRBJ2-7; D unresolved. V was pared by 1 base and J by 2 bases, with 9 bases between. From germline, CDR1 is MNHNS and CDR2 SASEGT. The length of the CDR3 is 14 residues. CDR3 region: CASSEGVAAYEQYF. The part of the CDR3 DNA that was read is TGTGCCAGCAGTGAAGGAGTAGCAGCCTACGAG.

CDR3 region: CAWTVWPGLADSSTDTQYF. The part of the CDR3 DNA that was read is TGTGCCTGGACCGTCTGGCCAGGACTAGCGGACTCTAGCACAGATACG. The chain uses TRBV30 and TRBJ2-3, with 10 bases that match TRBD2. The DNA ends 3 residues before the CDR3 does, and the rest of the CDR3 is filled in from the germline J gene. CDR1 is GTSNPN and CDR2 is SVGIG in the germline V gene (reference sequence). The CDR3 runs to 19 residues. With V trimmed by 4 bases and J by 0 bases, 16 bases remained unmatched.

Notes on this clone: The CDR3 is cut off 3 residues early in the read; its end comes from the germline J gene. The rearrangement links TRBV5-4 to TRBJ2-3, with 10 bases identical to TRBD2. Germline lookup yields CDR1 SGHNT and CDR2 YYREEE (reference sequence). The CDR3 is 15 amino acids. The V segment lost 3 bases and the J segment 0 bases; nucleotides outside the gene matches: 1. The CDR3 region is CASSWTSGSTDTQYF. CDR3 bases read: TGTGCCAGCAGCTGGACTAGCGGTAGCACAGATACG.

With respect to this clone: Read data end 3 residues before the CDR3 end; the end is taken from the germline J gene. This chain connects TRBV5-1 to TRBJ2-3; D gene uncertain. The CDR3 loop spans 15 amino acids. V shed 0 bases and J shed 0 bases, with 8 bases lying between them. Germline CDR1 SGHRS, CDR2 YFSETQ. The sequenced part of the CDR3 DNA is TGCGCCAGCAGCTTGGGTCCTCTTAGCACAGATACG. Residues: CASSLGPLSTDT. The whole CDR3 sequence is CASSLGPLSTDTQYF.

Of note for this clone: Read sequence stops 3 residues before the CDR3 end, and the germline J gene provides the missing end. The V and J genes are TRBV20-1 and TRBJ2-1; 10 bases fit TRBD2. The germline V gene encodes CDR1 DFQATT and CDR2 SNEGSKA (reference sequence). V lost 3 bases to trimming and J lost 9 bases; unmatched junction nucleotides: 8. The CDR3 contains 14 residues. The covered CDR3 bases are TGCAGTGCTAGGAATAGCGGGAGGACGGGTGAG. Amino acid sequence: CSARNSGRTGE. The CDR3 reads in full as CSARNSGRTGEQFF.

About this clone itself: The CDR3 extends 3 residues past the end of the read, so its final part is completed from the germline J gene. Other DNA sequences in the same sample also yield this CDR3. The V gene is TRBV5-1, the J gene TRBJ1-3, with 7 bases matching TRBD1. CDR3 size: 16 residues. Germline V gene sequence: CDR1 SGHRS, CDR2 YFSETQ. The ends lost 3 bases at V and 9 bases at J; junction bases unmatched: 15. The chain's CDR3 is CASSSRDSRMGGTIYF. The CDR3 DNA, read in part, is TGCGCCAGCAGCTCGCGGGACAGCCGAATGGGAGGCACC.

About this clone itself: The read falls 3 residues short of the CDR3 end, and the missing part is taken from the germline J gene. This chain connects TRBV5-1 to TRBJ2-5; D gene uncertain. CDR3 length equals 11 residues. Trimming removed 5 bases from V and 4 bases from J, with 6 bases in between. Per germline, CDR1 SGHRS and CDR2 YFSETQ. CDR3 DNA (partial): TGCGCCAGCAGTAGCCGAGAGACC. Protein: CASSSRET. The full CDR3 reads CASSSRETQYF.

About this clone itself: Read data end 3 residues before the CDR3 end; the end is taken from the germline J gene. The chain uses TRBV20-1 and TRBJ2-3; TRBD2 is a possible D gene (6 bases). Germline-derived CDR1 and CDR2 are DFQATT and SNEGSKA (reference sequence). The V end was cut by 6 bases, the J end by 0 bases, with 16 bases between. The CDR3 is 15 amino acids. CDR3 region: CSALDYFASTDTQYF. The CDR3 bases that were read are TGCAGTGCATTGGACTACTTTGCTAGCACAGATACG.

Details on this clone: The read falls 3 residues short of the CDR3 end, and the missing part is taken from the germline J gene. J is TRBJ2-3 and V is TRBV19, with TRBD2 matching over 10 bases. This CDR3 is 17 amino acids long. The V segment lost 5 bases and the J segment 4 bases; nucleotides outside the gene matches: 12. Germline V gives CDR1 LNHDA, CDR2 SQIVND (reference sequence). This CDR3 is CASSASGIAGGADTQYF. The sequenced part of the CDR3 DNA is TGTGCCAGTAGTGCCTCGGGGATAGCGGGAGGAGCAGATACG. Supplemented by reference TRBV19 and TRBJ2-3, the full variable domain reads DGGITQSPKYLFRKEGQNVTLSCEQNLNHDAMYWYRQDPGQGLRLIYYSQIVNDFQKGDIAEGYSVSREKKESFPLTVTSAQKNPTAFYLCASSASGIAGGADTQYFGPGTRLTVL.

With regard to this clone: The CDR3 is cut off 3 residues early in the read; its end comes from the germline J gene. The gene calls are TRBV2 and TRBJ1-2; 7 nucleotides align to TRBD1. This CDR3 contains 11 residues. Germline assignment: CDR1 SNHLY and CDR2 FYNNEI. The CDR3 bases that were read are TGTGCCAGCAGCAGGACAGGCCGC. Protein product: CASSRTGR. The CDR3 reads in full as CASSRTGRYTF.

CDR3 bases read: TGTGCCAGCAGTGTAGATTTAGGGACAGCCAGAAGTCCCTCCTACGAG. Translation gives CASSVDLGTARSPSYE. The entire CDR3 reads CASSVDLGTARSPSYEQYF. The genes are TRBV28 and TRBJ2-7, with 7 bases matching TRBD1. Read sequence stops 3 residues before the CDR3 end, and the germline J gene provides the missing end. The V and J ends lost 5 bases and 0 bases, in that order; junction bases with no gene match: 19. The CDR3 totals 19 residues. CDR1 is MDHEN and CDR2 is SYDVKM in the germline V gene.

Concerning this clone itself: Coverage ceases 3 residues before the CDR3 finishes, and the germline J gene fills in the end. The chain carries TRBV7-3 and TRBJ2-1; D gene ambiguous. Trimming pared 5 bases from V and 9 bases from J, leaving 17 bases between. CDR1 and CDR2 from the germline V gene are SGHTA and FQGTGA. This CDR3 comprises 14 residues. The sequenced CDR3 bases are TGTGCCAGCAGCATCAACCCCGCTACGGGTGAG. Protein: CASSINPATGE. From start to end, the CDR3 is CASSINPATGEQFF.

On this clone: From the germline J gene comes the end of the CDR3, since the read stops 3 residues before it. V usage is TRBV29-1 and J usage is TRBJ2-5; 10 bases match TRBD2. The CDR3 runs 12 residues. CDR1 SQVTM and CDR2 ANQGSEA come from the germline V gene. V was pared by 4 bases and J by 4 bases, with 0 bases of the junction left unmatched. CDR3 amino acids: CSVASGRETQYF. The part of the CDR3 DNA that was read is TGCAGCGTTGCTAGCGGGAGAGAGACC.

Comment on this clone: The CDR3 extends 3 residues past the end of the read, so its final part is completed from the germline J gene. The chain carries TRBV5-1 and TRBJ1-4; the D gene is possibly TRBD1 (5 bases). The CDR3 has 13 residues. V lost 4 bases, J lost 8 bases, and 12 bases lay in between. Germline lookup yields CDR1 SGHRS and CDR2 YFSETQ. The CDR3 region is CASSDQRGEKLFF. Partial CDR3 DNA: TGCGCCAGCAGCGACCAGAGGGGAGAAAAA.

A note on this clone: The read terminates 3 residues before the CDR3 end, so the remaining end is supplied by the germline J gene. V gene TRBV5-6 combines with J gene TRBJ2-5; D is ambiguous. The germline V and J ends were trimmed by 4 bases and 6 bases, with 13 bases remaining between them. CDR1 and CDR2 from the germline V gene are SGHDT and YYEEEE. There are 13 residues in the CDR3. Partial CDR3 DNA: TGTGCCAGCAGCACGGCCCTAGGTCAGACC. Amino acid sequence: CASSTALGQT. The CDR3, in full, reads CASSTALGQTQYF. Combining the CDR3 with reference TRBV5-6 and TRBJ2-5 gives the whole variable domain DAGVTQSPTHLIKTRGQQVTLRCSPKSGHDTVSWYQQALGQGPQFIFQYYEEEERQRGNFPDRFSGHQFPNYSSELNVNALLLGDSALYLCASSTALGQTQYFGPGTRLLVL.

Concerning this clone: The read falls 3 residues short of the CDR3 end, and the missing part is taken from the germline J gene. The chain recombines TRBV28 with TRBJ2-6; possibly TRBD1 for D (6 bases). V shed 4 bases and J shed 0 bases, with 13 bases lying between them. This CDR3 is built from 17 residues. Per the germline V gene, CDR1 is MDHEN and CDR2 is SYDVKM. The CDR3 loop is CASSSVPGASGANVLTF. The sequenced part of the CDR3 DNA is TGTGCCAGCAGTTCCGTTCCAGGGGCCTCTGGGGCCAACGTC.

As to this clone: The read ends 3 residues shy of where the CDR3 ends; the end is completed using the germline J gene. The same CDR3 can be traced to other DNA sequences in this sample. The J gene is TRBJ1-3, the V gene TRBV30; a weak D match, TRBD1 (6 bases). With 3 bases removed from V and 4 bases from J, the gap between germline ends came to 16 bases. CDR1 and CDR2 (germline): GTSNPN, SVGIG (reference sequence). The CDR3 covers 15 residues. The CDR3 is CAWRNGGAEGNTIYF. The DNA read from the CDR3 is TGTGCCTGGAGAAATGGGGGCGCGGAAGGAAACACC.